Following are 25 T cell receptor beta chains from one sample sequenced in a study of CD8 T cells in ankylosing spondylitis. Overall study findings and caveats: Seemingly characteristic of ankylosing spondylitis blood was a TCR beta motif consisting of roughly 8 highly homologous variants.

The antigens for these receptors are not known. TCRdb called the 5' RACE reads again in MiXCR, with one record for every CDR3 protein. The sample has 670,000 or so distinct CDR3 sequences, 15% to 20% seen once. Sequencing input: blood, either unsorted or a sorted T cell fraction (not recorded which). The receptors originated from a male donor with ankylosing spondylitis.

This clonotype was counted ten times or more. The V call is TRBV29-1, the J call TRBJ1-2, with D possibly matching TRBD1 (5 bases). CDR3 size: 14 residues. With 3 bases removed from V and 4 bases from J, the gap between germline ends came to 15 bases. From germline, CDR1 is SQVTM and CDR2 ANQGSEA. The DNA for the CDR3 is TGCAGCGTTGATTCCAACCGGGACGGCTATGGCTACACCTTC. It encodes CSVDSNRDGYGYTF.

The sample holds many counts of this clonotype. The chain is built from TRBV12-3 or TRBV12-4 and TRBJ1-1; D is unresolved. V shed 5 bases and J shed 7 bases, with 14 bases lying between them. The CDR3 runs to 13 residues. The CDR3 nucleotides are TGTGCCAGCAGTCCCTTCCGGGATCTTGAAGCTTTCTTT. It yields the protein CASSPFRDLEAFF.

The V and J genes are TRBV7-9 and TRBJ1-4, with a tentative D call TRBD1 (5 bases). With 2 bases removed from V and 10 bases from J, the gap between germline ends came to 20 bases. The CDR3 extends over 16 amino acids. The germline CDR1 and CDR2 sequences are SEHNR and FQNEAQ (reference sequence). The CDR3 nucleotides are TGTGCCAGCAGCTTAACGCGGGCCGAGGGGCTCGTAAAACTGTTTTTT. Its protein product is CASSLTRAEGLVKLFF.

This clonotype occurred a few times. The chain joins TRBV29-1 to TRBJ2-5, with TRBD2 as a possible D gene (6 bases). The CDR3 loop spans 12 amino acids. In germline, CDR1 is SQVTM, CDR2 ANQGSEA. V lost 6 bases to trimming and J lost 5 bases, with 13 bases between them. CDR3 in DNA: TGCAGCGTCGGGACTCTTGCCGAGACCCAGTACTTC. Its translation: CSVGTLAETQYF.

In its sample, this clonotype was seen many times. The V gene is TRBV29-1, the J gene TRBJ2-3; 10 nucleotides match TRBD2. CDR1 is SQVTM and CDR2 is ANQGSEA in the germline V gene. V lost 2 bases to trimming and J lost 3 bases; unmatched junction nucleotides: 2. This CDR3 is built from 14 residues. The CDR3 DNA reads as TGCAGCGTTGAAACTAGCGGGATTACAGATACGCAGTATTTT. It codes for CSVETSGITDTQYF.

This clonotype was recorded a few times. The gene calls are TRBV5-1 and TRBJ1-1; D is possibly TRBD1 (6 bases). Per germline, CDR1 SGHRS and CDR2 YFSETQ. Trimming removed 4 bases from V and 1 base from J, with 14 bases in between. This CDR3 is 15 amino acids long. CDR3 in DNA: TGCGCCAGCAGCCCACGAGAAGGGGGGAACACTGAAGCTTTCTTT. It yields the protein CASSPREGGNTEAFF.

This clonotype was seen more than once but under ten times. The chain couples TRBV12-5 to TRBJ1-3, with D hard to call. The germline CDR1 and CDR2 sequences are LGHNT and FRNRAP. Trimming removed 6 bases from V and 2 bases from J, with 8 bases in between. The CDR3 extends over 13 amino acids. The CDR3 coding sequence is TGTGCTAGTGGGGCCGAGCCTGGAAACACCATATATTTT. It yields the protein CASGAEPGNTIYF.

The gene calls are TRBV6-1 and TRBJ1-2, with 7 bases aligning to TRBD1. Germline-derived CDR1 and CDR2 are MNHNS and SASEGT. V lost 6 bases and J lost 4; bases outside the gene matches: 11. The CDR3 contains 15 residues. The CDR3 region is CASRRDSAAGYGYTF. CDR3 in DNA: TGTGCCAGCAGACGGGACAGTGCGGCTGGCTATGGCTACACCTTC.

There are a few counts of this clonotype. This rearrangement joins TRBV12-3 or TRBV12-4 to TRBJ2-2; 8 bases fit TRBD1. V trimming: 3 bases; J trimming: 6 bases; junction bases outside the gene matches: 3. CDR3 length equals 14 residues. The CDR3 bases are TGTGCCAGCAGTTTCAGGGGGCAAGCCGGGGAGCTGTTTTTT. As protein: CASSFRGQAGELFF.

This clonotype came up a few times. CDR3 region: CASSRLHEQYF. The CDR3 region has the DNA TGTGCCAGCAGTCGCTTGCACGAGCAGTACTTC. The genes are TRBV28 and TRBJ2-7, with D uncertain. The CDR3 loop spans 11 amino acids. Germline V gives CDR1 MDHEN, CDR2 SYDVKM. Trimming left V 5 bases short and J 5 bases short, with 7 bases between.

Only a few counts were recorded for this clonotype. The genes are TRBV12-3 or TRBV12-4 and TRBJ1-4; TRBD1 matches at 9 bases. Unmatched junction bases numbered 8, after V lost 5 bases and J lost 7 bases. The CDR3 runs 15 residues. CDR3 DNA sequence: TGTGCCAGCAGTCAAACCGGGACAGGGACTGAAAAACTGTTTTTT. Its translation is CASSQTGTGTEKLFF.

This clonotype has a handful of counts. The CDR3 region is CASSLRQTNQPQHF. CDR3 in DNA: TGTGCCAGCAGCCTCCGACAGACCAATCAGCCCCAGCATTTT. The rearrangement uses TRBV3-1 and TRBJ1-5; D perhaps matches TRBD1 (5 bases). V dropped 4 bases and J dropped 3 bases, with 10 bases sitting between them. Germline assignment: CDR1 LGHDT and CDR2 YNNKEL (reference sequence). CDR3 size: 14 residues. Full variable domain (remainder filled in from reference TRBV3-1 and TRBJ1-5): DTAVSQTPKYLVTQMGNDKSIKCEQNLGHDTMYWYKQDSKKFLKIMFSYNNKELIINETVPNRFSPKSPDKAHLNLHINSLELGDSAVYFCASSLRQTNQPQHFGDGTRLSIL.

This clonotype came up many times. The V gene is TRBV29-1, the J gene TRBJ1-1; TRBD1 matches at 8 bases. Germline V gene lookup returns CDR1 SQVTM and CDR2 ANQGSEA. The CDR3 is 14 amino acids. V gave up 6 bases and J gave up 4 bases; unmatched junction bases: 10. In DNA form, the CDR3 reads TGCAGCGTAAATACAGGGGGAGAAGGCACTGAAGCTTTCTTT. The encoded protein is CSVNTGGEGTEAFF.

This clonotype appeared many times. The genes are TRBV11-2 and TRBJ2-1; 7 nucleotides agree with TRBD1. The CDR3 length is 15 residues. The V segment lost 5 bases and the J segment 5 bases; nucleotides outside the gene matches: 9. Per the germline V gene, CDR1 is SGHAT and CDR2 is FQNNGV. CDR3 residues: CASSQRYRGDNEQFF. The CDR3 DNA reads TGTGCCAGCAGCCAGAGGTACAGGGGAGACAATGAGCAGTTCTTC.

J is TRBJ2-2 and V is TRBV20-1, with D maybe TRBD2 (6 bases). CDR3 length: 15 residues. Germline V CDR1 and CDR2: DFQATT, SNEGSKA (reference sequence). Trimming left V 3 bases short and J 3 bases short, with 14 bases between. The CDR3 loop is CSARDTSPYTGELFF. CDR3 nucleotides: TGCAGTGCTAGGGATACTAGCCCCTACACCGGGGAGCTGTTTTTT.

The chain recombines TRBV20-1 with TRBJ2-3, with 10 nucleotides matching TRBD2. The CDR3 runs 15 residues. With V trimmed by 3 bases and J by 5 bases, 8 bases remained unmatched. Germline V gene sequence: CDR1 DFQATT, CDR2 SNEGSKA (reference sequence). The CDR3 protein is CSASAPSGSGDTQYF. CDR3 sequence (DNA): TGCAGTGCTAGTGCCCCTAGCGGGAGTGGAGATACGCAGTATTTT.

This clonotype was counted between two and nine times. The chain uses TRBV12-3 or TRBV12-4 and TRBJ1-4, with D possibly matching TRBD1 (5 bases). Deletions cut 6 bases from V and 6 bases from J, with 17 bases between. This CDR3 is 15 amino acids long. CDR3 region: CASSRTGGGYEKLFF. The CDR3 DNA reads TGTGCCAGCAGCCGAACAGGCGGGGGGTATGAAAAACTGTTTTTT.

The chain uses TRBV5-1 and TRBJ2-7, with a possible D match to TRBD1 (7 bases). Deletions cut 5 bases from V and 6 bases from J, with 21 bases between. Germline V CDR1 and CDR2: SGHRS, YFSETQ. The CDR3 covers 15 residues. CDR3 protein: CASSLAETGRSEQYF. As DNA, the CDR3 is TGCGCCAGCAGTCTGGCAGAGACAGGGAGGAGCGAGCAGTACTTC.

The sample holds one count of this clonotype. V gene TRBV6-5 combines with J gene TRBJ2-2; D is ambiguous. This CDR3 region has 12 residues. Deletions cut 6 bases from V and 3 bases from J, with 5 bases between. Germline CDR1 is MNHEY and CDR2 is SVGAGI. CDR3 sequence reads: CASRHDTGELFF. Written as DNA, the CDR3 is TGTGCCAGCAGACACGACACCGGGGAGCTGTTTTTT.

This clonotype turned up a few times. J is TRBJ2-1 and V is TRBV7-2; maybe TRBD2 (6 bases). The V and J ends lost 2 bases and 11 bases respectively, with 16 bases between them. The CDR3 has 14 residues. Germline V lookup: CDR1 SGHTA, CDR2 FQGNSA. The CDR3 is CASSLPGAPRKQFF. In nucleotides, the CDR3 is TGTGCCAGCAGCTTACCGGGAGCGCCTAGGAAGCAGTTCTTC.

Only a few counts were recorded for this clonotype. The CDR3 region is CASSLLGSDNEQFF. Here the CDR3 DNA reads TGTGCCAGCAGTTTATTGGGGTCCGACAATGAGCAGTTCTTC. V and J are TRBV27 and TRBJ2-1; D unresolved. V lost 1 base and J 5 bases, leaving 9 bases between the germline ends. The CDR3 sequence is 14 residues long. Germline CDR1 is MNHEY and CDR2 is SMNVEV (reference sequence).

This clonotype occurred a few times. The chain is built from TRBV12-3 or TRBV12-4 and TRBJ1-2; perhaps TRBD1 as D (6 bases). The length of the CDR3 is 13 residues. Trimming left V 6 bases short and J 6 bases short, with 14 bases between. The CDR3 here is CASRAGHVHGYTF. The CDR3 bases are TGTGCCAGCAGGGCGGGACACGTTCATGGCTACACCTTC.

This clonotype has at least ten counts. The rearrangement joins TRBV7-2 to TRBJ2-1, with 7 bases lining up with TRBD2. CDR1 SGHTA and CDR2 FQGNSA come from the germline V gene. V was pared by 1 base and J by 5 bases, with 2 bases of the junction left unmatched. The CDR3 spans 14 residues. Written as DNA, the CDR3 is TGTGCCAGCAGCTTAGGCGGGAGTAACAATGAGCAGTTCTTC. It yields the protein CASSLGGSNNEQFF. The variable domain in full, completed from reference TRBV7-2 and TRBJ2-1, reads GAGVSQSPSNKVTEKGKDVELRCDPISGHTALYWYRQSLGQGLEFLIYFQGNSAPDKSGLPSDRFSAERTGGSVSTLTIQRTQQEDSAVYLCASSLGGSNNEQFFGPGTRLTVL.

There are a few counts of this clonotype. This chain joins TRBV28 and TRBJ1-2; 9 bases fit TRBD1. The CDR3 is made up of 15 amino acids. The V gene's germline CDR1 is MDHEN and CDR2 SYDVKM. Trimming cost V 6 bases and J 7 bases; bases outside gene matches: 12. In nucleotides, the CDR3 is TGTGCCAGCAGCCTCTCGGGGACAGGGAGGTCTGGCTACACCTTC. Translation gives CASSLSGTGRSGYTF.

The V call is TRBV7-6, the J call TRBJ1-1; possibly TRBD1 for D (5 bases). Germline V gene lookup returns CDR1 SGHVS and CDR2 FNYEAQ. V was shortened by 1 base and J by 8 bases, with 14 bases between the two germline ends. This CDR3 comprises 14 residues. In nucleotides, the CDR3 is TGTGCCAGCAGCTTAGGGTGGGGCAGAAGAGAAGCTTTCTTT. It specifies CASSLGWGRREAFF.